The 13 T cell receptor beta chains below come from one sample, sequenced in a study of blood T cell repertoires in COVID-19. TCRdb's table, derived via immunoSEQ multiplex PCR, lists solely in-frame clones and lacks some. This sample has roughly 360,000 clones, with approximately 88% found just once. The sequencing sample was made of PBMCs or T cells enriched from blood (not recorded which). The receptors come from a woman aged 25 to 39 with acute COVID-19.

The CDR3 coding sequence is TGTGCCAGCAGTGATTCTAGCGGGCAAGAGACCCAGTACTTC. It specifies CASSDSSGQETQYF. J is TRBJ2-5 and V is TRBV2, with TRBD2 matching over 8 bases. V dropped 3 bases and J dropped 2; count of bases not matched to a gene: 2. The CDR3 is made up of 14 amino acids. Germline CDR1 reads SNHLY; CDR2 reads FYNNEI.

The sample holds one count of this clone. V and J are TRBV12-3 or TRBV12-4 and TRBJ1-5, with D unclear. V lost 2 bases and J lost 6, with 8 bases in between. There are 13 residues in the CDR3. The CDR3 nucleotides read TGTGCCAGCAGTTTATCCGGGGTTCAGCCCCAGCATTTT. This translates into CASSLSGVQPQHF.

The genes are TRBV9 and TRBJ1-4, with 11 bases fitting TRBD1. The J segment lost 8 bases and the V segment lost 3 bases, leaving 6 bases of the junction unmatched. CDR1 is SGDLS and CDR2 is YYNGEE in the germline V gene. The CDR3 totals 15 residues. The chain's CDR3 is CASSGPWTGGEKLFF. The DNA of the CDR3 is TGTGCCAGCAGCGGTCCCTGGACAGGGGGCGAAAAACTGTTTTTT.

The chain employs TRBV27 and TRBJ2-3, with D possibly TRBD2 on 6 matching bases. V was clipped by 2 bases and J by 7 bases, with 22 bases between them. Germline V gene data show CDR1 as MNHEY and CDR2 as SMNVEV (reference sequence). There are 17 residues in the CDR3. In DNA, the CDR3 is TGTGCCAGCAGTTTACGGGGTAGACTACTGGAGGGCCATACGCAGTATTTT. It is translated as CASSLRGRLLEGHTQYF.

V and J are TRBV19 and TRBJ2-7; 11 bases align to TRBD2. Germline-derived CDR1 and CDR2 are LNHDA and SQIVND (reference sequence). CDR3 length: 16 residues. Trimming took 5 bases from V and 2 from J; bases not matched to a gene: 8. This chain's CDR3 is CASSASGGTGAYEQYF. In DNA, the CDR3 is TGTGCCAGTAGTGCTAGCGGGGGGACCGGGGCCTACGAGCAGTACTTC.

V usage is TRBV30 and J usage is TRBJ2-5, with unresolved D. The CDR3 length is 13 residues. Germline V gene data show CDR1 as GTSNPN and CDR2 as SVGIG (reference sequence). V was pared by 7 bases and J by 3 bases, with 15 bases between. This chain's CDR3 is CASRVRRKETQYF. In DNA, the CDR3 is TGTGCCTCCAGAGTCAGGCGAAAAGAGACCCAGTACTTC.

This chain joins TRBV6-5 and TRBJ1-2; tentatively, D is TRBD1 (6 bases). With 8 bases removed from V and 8 bases from J, the gap between germline ends came to 21 bases. Germline V CDR1 and CDR2: MNHEY, SVGAGI. CDR3 size: 14 residues. This CDR3 reads CASGWTAASSGYTF. Written as DNA, the CDR3 is TGTGCCAGCGGGTGGACAGCTGCTTCTAGCGGCTACACCTTC.

This chain uses TRBV20-1 with TRBJ1-1; 7 nucleotides align to TRBD1. Trimming cost V 3 bases and J 6 bases; bases outside gene matches: 7. The germline V gene encodes CDR1 DFQATT and CDR2 SNEGSKA (reference sequence). The CDR3 runs 13 residues. CDR3 amino acids: CSASPGTEAEAFF. The CDR3 nucleotides read TGCAGTGCTAGTCCCGGGACAGAGGCTGAAGCTTTCTTT.

Here the CDR3 reads CATSLSENGELFF. CDR3 DNA: TGTGCCACCAGTTTGTCCGAGAACGGGGAGCTGTTTTTT. V gene TRBV24-1 combines with J gene TRBJ2-2; D remains unclear. Trimming removed 6 bases from V and 7 bases from J, with 11 bases in between. The CDR3 covers 13 residues. The V gene's germline CDR1 is KGHDR and CDR2 SFDVKD.

The J gene is TRBJ1-2, the V gene TRBV7-9; TRBD1 matches at 10 bases. Germline values: CDR1 SEHNR, CDR2 FQNEAQ (reference sequence). The CDR3 runs 14 residues. V gave up 5 bases and J gave up 4 bases; unmatched junction bases: 4. CDR3: CASSTGQGFYGYTF. The CDR3 DNA is TGTGCCAGCAGCACGGGACAGGGGTTCTATGGCTACACCTTC.

The CDR3 nucleotides read TGCGCCAGCAGCTTGGACAGGGGTCACGAGCAGTACTTC. It codes for CASSLDRGHEQYF. The chain links TRBV5-1 to TRBJ2-7, with 7 positions matching TRBD1. The V gene's germline CDR1 is SGHRS and CDR2 YFSETQ. Losses at the gene ends were 0 bases for V and 5 bases for J; bases not matched to a gene: 2. The CDR3 spans 13 residues.

CDR3 in amino acids: CASSKGKSGVSSYEQYF. The CDR3 DNA follows: TGTGCCAGCAGCAAAGGGAAGAGCGGGGTAAGCTCCTACGAGCAGTACTTC. The chain couples TRBV21-1 to TRBJ2-7; the table gives TRBD2 as D, unverified against the DNA. TRBV21-1 is recorded as a pseudogene. This CDR3 region has 17 residues.

The CDR3 DNA follows: TGTGCCAGCAGCTTAGGCGAGTACAATGAGCAGTTCTTC. It codes for CASSLGEYNEQFF. V usage is TRBV7-2 and J usage is TRBJ2-1, with D uncertain. This CDR3 spans 13 amino acids. Trimming left V 1 base short and J 4 bases short, with 5 bases between. Germline V gene sequence: CDR1 SGHTA, CDR2 FQGNSA. The entire variable domain, with the rest obtained from reference TRBV7-2 and TRBJ2-1, is as follows: GAGVSQSPSNKVTEKGKDVELRCDPISGHTALYWYRQSLGQGLEFLIYFQGNSAPDKSGLPSDRFSAERTGGSVSTLTIQRTQQEDSAVYLCASSLGEYNEQFFGPGTRLTVL.